Presented here are 29 T cell receptor beta chains from one specimen sequenced in a study of blood T cell repertoires in COVID-19. Generated by immunoSEQ multiplex PCR, the TCRdb table keeps only in-frame clones and is missing some. The table lists some 230,000 clones, roughly 83% of them singletons, with 6% to 9.5% in the top ten. The sample comprised peripheral blood. These receptors came from a woman aged 50 to 60 with acute or convalescent COVID-19.

The V and J genes are TRBV4-1 and TRBJ1-4, with 7 bases identical to TRBD1. This CDR3 spans 16 amino acids. Germline CDR1 is MGHRA and CDR2 is YSYEKL. The V gene end was trimmed by 4 bases and the J gene end by 5 bases; junction bases not matched to a gene: 10. CDR3 residues: CASSPPSRDRNEKLFF. The CDR3, as DNA: TGCGCCAGCAGCCCACCAAGCCGGGACAGAAATGAAAAACTGTTTTTT.

The chain recombines TRBV4-1 with TRBJ1-4; 9 bases match TRBD1. The CDR3 contains 16 residues. V was clipped by 0 bases and J by 7 bases; unmatched bases: 6. Germline CDR1 MGHRA, CDR2 YSYEKL. CDR3 DNA: TGCGCCAGCAGCCAAGAGGGGGGACAGGGCGGTGAAAAACTGTTTTTT. This gives the protein CASSQEGGQGGEKLFF.

This chain uses TRBV16 with TRBJ1-2, with 9 nucleotides matching TRBD1. The CDR3 sequence is 15 residues long. The germline gives CDR1 KGHSY, CDR2 FQNENV. After removal of 4 bases from V and 4 bases from J, the junction contained 7 bases not matched to a gene. CDR3 DNA sequence: TGTGCCAGCAGCCGCGGGACAGGGCAAGGCTATGGCTACACCTTC. Translating it yields CASSRGTGQGYGYTF.

This clone was found a few times. This rearrangement joins TRBV28 to TRBJ1-5; D not resolved. V was trimmed by 8 bases and J by 8 bases, leaving 16 bases between them. Per the germline V gene, CDR1 is MDHEN and CDR2 is SYDVKM. CDR3 size: 13 residues. CDR3 sequence reads: CASLTGRREPQHF. CDR3 nucleotide sequence: TGTGCCAGCCTAACGGGTAGGAGGGAGCCCCAGCATTTT.

The chain uses TRBV18 and TRBJ2-7; TRBD2 is a possible D gene (5 bases). The length of the CDR3 is 13 residues. In germline, CDR1 is KGHSH, CDR2 LQKENI. V gave up 2 bases and J gave up 0 bases, with 5 bases separating them. The DNA of the CDR3 is TGTGCCAGCTCACCAGGGAGCTCCTACGAGCAGTACTTC. Encoded protein: CASSPGSSYEQYF. Full variable domain (missing parts from reference TRBV18 and TRBJ2-7): NAGVMQNPRHLVRRRGQEARLRCSPMKGHSHVYWYRQLPEEGLKFMVYLQKENIIDESGMPKERFSAEFPKEGPSILRIQQVVRGDSAAYFCASSPGSSYEQYFGPGTRLTVT.

V usage is TRBV2 and J usage is TRBJ1-2; possibly TRBD1 for D (6 bases). The CDR3 totals 13 residues. Trimming removed 5 bases at V and 2 bases at J, with 9 bases between. Germline V gives CDR1 SNHLY, CDR2 FYNNEI. The CDR3 DNA reads TGTGCCAGCAGTACAGGGCCCAACTATGGCTACACCTTC. Protein: CASSTGPNYGYTF.

V and J are TRBV7-8 and TRBJ1-3; TRBD1 agrees at 8 bases. V dropped 5 bases and J dropped 0; count of bases not matched to a gene: 18. In germline, CDR1 is SGHVS, CDR2 FQNEAQ. The CDR3 consists of 20 residues. CDR3 loop: CASSRAASPQGVRSGNTIYF. The CDR3 coding sequence is TGTGCCAGCAGCCGTGCAGCTTCCCCACAGGGGGTCCGCTCTGGAAACACCATATATTTT.

The chain recombines TRBV2 with TRBJ1-5; no clear D. Germline CDR1 SNHLY, CDR2 FYNNEI. The CDR3 spans 14 residues. V dropped 6 bases and J dropped 1 base, with 10 bases sitting between them. The CDR3 coding sequence is TGTGCCAGCAGAAGCGTCGACAGCAATCAGCCCCAGCATTTT. This translates into CASRSVDSNQPQHF.

This clone has only one observation. The chain recombines TRBV9 with TRBJ2-5; TRBD2 aligns across 11 bases. The J segment lost 4 bases and the V segment lost 4 bases, leaving 9 bases of the junction unmatched. Germline CDR1 and CDR2: SGDLS and YYNGEE. The CDR3 runs 16 residues. The CDR3 DNA sequence: TGTGCCAGCAGCTCGAGACTAGCGGGGACTGGAGAGACCCAGTACTTC. Translated: CASSSRLAGTGETQYF.

The chain joins TRBV7-2 to TRBJ1-6; 10 positions agree with TRBD1. The CDR3 extends over 15 amino acids. J was trimmed by 9 bases and V by 5 bases; bases with no gene match: 7. Germline V CDR1 and CDR2: SGHTA, FQGNSA. This CDR3 is CASSPRQGARSPLHF. CDR3 coding DNA: TGTGCCAGCAGCCCCCGACAGGGGGCGCGTTCACCCCTCCACTTT.

This chain connects TRBV4-2 to TRBJ2-2, with D unclear. Germline V lookup: CDR1 LGHNA, CDR2 YNFKEQ. The CDR3 extends over 14 amino acids. The V gene lost 0 bases and the J gene lost 5 bases, with 7 bases spanning the gap. The CDR3 region is CASSQDSRTGELFF. CDR3 nucleotide sequence: TGTGCCAGCAGCCAAGATTCGCGTACCGGGGAGCTGTTTTTT.

This chain uses TRBV29-1 with TRBJ2-7; 9 bases align to TRBD1. J was trimmed by 11 bases and V by 5 bases; bases with no gene match: 7. Looked up from germline, CDR1 is SQVTM and CDR2 is ANQGSEA. CDR3 length equals 11 residues. CDR3 residues: CSVRDRVFEYF. The CDR3 DNA sequence: TGCAGCGTTCGGGACAGGGTTTTTGAGTACTTC.

The genes are TRBV5-4 and TRBJ1-1; D is ambiguous. This CDR3 comprises 12 residues. CDR1 and CDR2 from the germline V gene are SGHNT and YYREEE (reference sequence). The V end was cut by 4 bases, the J end by 10 bases, with 14 bases between. For the CDR3, the DNA is TGTGCCAGCAGCCGTGGTCACGAGGGAGCTTTCTTT. As protein: CASSRGHEGAFF.

This rearrangement joins TRBV5-1 to TRBJ2-5; the match to TRBD2 covers 8 bases. V shed 0 bases, J shed 1 base, and the junction held 8 bases outside the gene matches. The CDR3 runs to 17 residues. Germline values: CDR1 SGHRS, CDR2 YFSETQ. CDR3 in DNA: TGCGCCAGCAGCTTGGCCCGGGGGGGGCGGGTCCAAGAGACCCAGTACTTC. It encodes CASSLARGGRVQETQYF.

The chain is built from TRBV4-3 and TRBJ2-1, with 8 bases that match TRBD2. From germline, CDR1 is LGHNA and CDR2 YSLEER. The CDR3 extends over 14 amino acids. The J segment lost 6 bases and the V segment lost 0 bases, leaving 1 base of the junction unmatched. The CDR3 here is CASSQELAANEQFF. CDR3 DNA: TGCGCCAGCAGCCAAGAACTAGCGGCCAATGAGCAGTTCTTC.

This chain links TRBV6-5 with TRBJ2-2, with TRBD2 identical over 10 bases. The CDR3 has 15 residues. The germline gives CDR1 MNHEY, CDR2 SVGAGI. V gave up 10 bases and J gave up 7 bases; unmatched junction bases: 12. Here the CDR3 DNA reads TGTGCCACCAGGGGACTAGCGCCCCTTGGCGGGGAGCTGTTTTTT. Encoded protein: CATRGLAPLGGELFF.

The V and J genes are TRBV19 and TRBJ2-3; 9 bases fit TRBD1. The CDR3 covers 14 residues. V lost 6 bases to trimming and J lost 4 bases; unmatched junction nucleotides: 5. Germline CDR1 and CDR2: LNHDA and SQIVND (reference sequence). This CDR3 reads CASRRQGVPDTQYF. The CDR3 DNA sequence: TGTGCCAGTAGACGACAGGGGGTCCCAGATACGCAGTATTTT.

The chain employs TRBV11-1 and TRBJ1-1; TRBD1 matches at 9 bases. The CDR3 has 13 residues. The trim removed 6 bases at V and 5 bases at J, leaving 4 bases unmatched. CDR1 is SGHAT, CDR2 FQDESV, per germline (reference sequence). CDR3: CASRGTGRTEAFF. The CDR3 coding sequence is TGTGCCAGCAGGGGGACAGGGAGAACTGAAGCTTTCTTT. Combining the CDR3 with reference TRBV11-1 and TRBJ1-1 gives the whole variable domain EAEVAQSPRYKITEKSQAVAFWCDPISGHATLYWYRQILGQGPELLVQFQDESVVDDSQLPKDRFSAERLKGVDSTLKIQPAELGDSAMYLCASRGTGRTEAFFGQGTRLTVV.

V and J are TRBV7-7 and TRBJ2-1; 9 nucleotides line up with TRBD1. The germline CDR1 and CDR2 sequences are SSHAT and FNYEAQ (reference sequence). V shed 0 bases and J 6 bases; nucleotides not matched to a gene: 3. The CDR3 is 15 residues long. CDR3 coding DNA: TGTGCCAGCAGCTTAGCACAGGGGGCCTTCAATGAGCAGTTCTTC. Its translation: CASSLAQGAFNEQFF.

The gene calls are TRBV7-6 and TRBJ1-6, with 7 bases aligning to TRBD1. Trimming at V came to 3 bases and at J to 7 bases, leaving 6 bases not matched to a gene. CDR1 is SGHVS and CDR2 is FNYEAQ in the germline V gene. The CDR3 loop spans 15 amino acids. The CDR3 bases are TGTGCCAGCAGCTTGACAGGGCATAGGAATTCACCCCTCCACTTT. This sequence encodes CASSLTGHRNSPLHF.

In the case of this clone: This sample includes further DNA sequences coding for the same CDR3. The gene calls are TRBV6-2 or TRBV6-3 and TRBJ2-7; no clear D. CDR1 MNHEY and CDR2 SVGEGT come from the germline V gene. CDR3 length: 13 amino acids. V dropped 2 bases and J dropped 0 bases, with 5 bases sitting between them. CDR3 in amino acids: CASSYMSSYEQYF. For the CDR3, the DNA is TGTGCCAGCAGTTACATGAGCTCCTACGAGCAGTACTTC.

This sequence joins TRBV27 and TRBJ2-2; D may be TRBD1 (6 bases). The CDR3 length is 13 residues. From germline, CDR1 is MNHEY and CDR2 SMNVEV (reference sequence). The germline V and J ends were trimmed by 6 bases and 7 bases, with 12 bases remaining between them. This CDR3 is CASSRQVGGELFF. In nucleotides, the CDR3 is TGTGCCAGCAGCAGACAGGTGGGCGGGGAGCTGTTTTTT.

The chain employs TRBV24-1 and TRBJ1-6, with D perhaps matching TRBD1 (5 bases). The V and J ends lost 8 bases and 11 bases respectively, with 18 bases between them. This CDR3 is built from 14 residues. Germline CDR1 and CDR2: KGHDR and SFDVKD. The CDR3: CATTLRGLLTPLHF. The CDR3, as DNA: TGTGCCACCACCCTCCGGGGGTTGCTAACACCCCTCCACTTT.

The chain is built from TRBV28 and TRBJ1-2, with 7 bases fitting TRBD1. CDR3 length: 13 residues. V shed 2 bases and J 10 bases; nucleotides not matched to a gene: 7. The germline CDR1 and CDR2 sequences are MDHEN and SYDVKM. The CDR3 spells CASSLIQGGDYTF. The DNA for the CDR3 is TGTGCCAGCAGTTTAATTCAGGGGGGAGACTACACCTTC.

J is TRBJ1-3 and V is TRBV29-1; D might be TRBD1 (5 bases). Germline CDR1 is SQVTM and CDR2 is ANQGSEA. V was clipped by 4 bases and J by 0 bases, with 10 bases between them. This CDR3 is built from 14 residues. CDR3 region: CSVGYQGSGNTIYF. The CDR3 DNA reads as TGCAGCGTTGGATACCAGGGCTCTGGAAACACCATATATTTT.

This clone was seen once. V gene TRBV27 combines with J gene TRBJ2-1; 7 bases line up with TRBD2. The V and J ends lost 6 bases and 7 bases, in that order; junction bases with no gene match: 6. Germline V gene sequence: CDR1 MNHEY, CDR2 SMNVEV (reference sequence). The CDR3 is made up of 13 amino acids. CDR3 sequence: CASRVTGGNEQFF. CDR3 bases: TGTGCCAGCAGGGTTACGGGAGGTAATGAGCAGTTCTTC.

The chain uses TRBV6-5 and TRBJ2-7, with TRBD1 identical over 7 bases. Germline CDR1 and CDR2: MNHEY and SVGAGI. After removal of 6 bases from V and 3 bases from J, the junction contained 5 bases not matched to a gene. This CDR3 is built from 13 residues. The CDR3 bases are TGTGCCAGCAGGACTGCAGGGGGCTACGAGCAGTACTTC. Translating gives CASRTAGGYEQYF.

The genes are TRBV5-5 and TRBJ2-7, with 8 nucleotides matching TRBD1. The CDR3 is 16 residues long. Germline CDR1 reads SGHKS; CDR2 reads YYEKEE (reference sequence). The trim removed 0 bases at V and 3 bases at J, leaving 8 bases unmatched. The CDR3 sequence: CASSLGGQVQLYEQYF. For the CDR3, the DNA is TGTGCCAGCAGCTTGGGGGGACAGGTGCAACTCTACGAGCAGTACTTC.

This clone appeared once. The rearrangement links TRBV2 to TRBJ1-2; D ambiguous. With 7 bases removed from V and 4 bases from J, the gap between germline ends came to 13 bases. Germline V CDR1 and CDR2: SNHLY, FYNNEI. This CDR3 is built from 13 residues. The CDR3 loop is CASTNGRFYGYTF. In DNA form, the CDR3 reads TGTGCCAGCACTAACGGGAGATTCTATGGCTACACCTTC.